The clone carrying this TCR beta chain was seen just once. The source of the sample is a study of blood T cell repertoires in COVID-19. Profiled with immunoSEQ multiplex PCR; TCRdb holds only in-frame clones, not every one. The sample records some 190,000 clones, under 85% being singletons. Germline-derived CDR1 and CDR2 are SGHTA and FQGNSA. V gave up 5 bases and J gave up 4 bases; unmatched junction bases: 9. There are 15 residues in the CDR3. The sequenced sample was peripheral blood. V usage is TRBV7-2 and J usage is TRBJ2-5; 8 bases line up with TRBD1. The TCR sequence derives from a man older than 75 with COVID-19, enrolled during active disease. CDR3 in amino acids: CASSLWDRLTETQYF. CDR3 nucleotide sequence: TGTGCCAGCAGCCTATGGGACAGGTTAACAGAGACCCAGTACTTC.